The next 15 T cell receptor beta chains were all read from a single sample in a study of shared clonotypes between healthy human individuals. Sequencing used immunoSEQ multiplex PCR; TCRdb keeps in-frame clones, though not all of them. In the table there are some 2.1 million clones, 90% to 95% of which are singletons. The sample consisted of naive CD4+ T cells sorted from blood. Subset specified: CD45RA+ positively selected. The receptor source for this set is a man aged 18 to 29 in good health.

J is TRBJ2-2 and V is TRBV10-3; possible D gene TRBD2, 6 bases. Per the germline V gene, CDR1 is ENHRY and CDR2 is SYGVKD. Trimming removed 5 bases at V and 1 base at J, with 11 bases between. The CDR3 runs to 15 residues. The DNA for the CDR3 is TGTGCCATCAGTTTTAGCGGATTGAACACCGGGGAGCTGTTTTTT. Its translation: CAISFSGLNTGELFF.

V usage is TRBV2 and J usage is TRBJ2-7, with a weak D call TRBD2 (5 bases). Deletions cut 4 bases from V and 4 bases from J, with 11 bases between. Germline assignment: CDR1 SNHLY and CDR2 FYNNEI. This CDR3 has 13 amino acids. In DNA form, the CDR3 reads TGTGCCAGCAGTGCCCGGGAAAGGTACGAGCAGTACTTC. Its translation: CASSARERYEQYF.

This clone appeared once. Other DNA variants within this sample encode the same CDR3. The rearrangement joins TRBV7-9 to TRBJ2-7, with TRBD2 matching 9 bases. Germline V gene lookup returns CDR1 SEHNR and CDR2 FQNEAQ (reference sequence). The CDR3 spans 15 residues. With V trimmed by 1 base and J by 3 bases, 4 bases remained unmatched. The CDR3 here is CASSLGASGVYEQYF. The CDR3 DNA reads as TGTGCCAGCAGCTTAGGTGCTAGCGGGGTCTACGAGCAGTACTTC.

This clone was picked up one time. V and J are TRBV5-4 and TRBJ2-2; 13 bases agree with TRBD2. Germline V gene sequence: CDR1 SGHNT, CDR2 YYREEE (reference sequence). J was trimmed by 4 bases and V by 4 bases; bases with no gene match: 4. This CDR3 has 16 amino acids. DNA for the CDR3: TGTGCCAGCAGCGGGGGGACTAGCGGGGCCACCGGGGAGCTGTTTTTT. Amino acids: CASSGGTSGATGELFF.

This chain connects TRBV19 to TRBJ1-6; a weak D match, TRBD1 (5 bases). V was cut by 5 bases and J by 7 bases, with 18 bases left in between. Germline lookup yields CDR1 LNHDA and CDR2 SQIVND (reference sequence). The CDR3 contains 16 residues. Written as DNA, the CDR3 is TGTGCCAGTAGTGCGCTCGGGACGGCGACCAATTCACCCCTCCACTTT. It encodes CASSALGTATNSPLHF.

This sequence joins TRBV5-1 and TRBJ2-3, with 7 bases lining up with TRBD2. The CDR3 is made up of 17 amino acids. Germline trimming cut 4 bases from V and 0 bases from J; bases unmatched to any gene: 11. CDR1 and CDR2 from the germline V gene are SGHRS and YFSETQ. CDR3 sequence reads: CASSRRVAGESTDTQYF. In DNA form, the CDR3 reads TGCGCCAGCAGCCGCAGGGTAGCGGGCGAAAGCACAGATACGCAGTATTTT. The whole variable domain, remainder taken from reference TRBV5-1 and TRBJ2-3, is KAGVTQTPRYLIKTRGQQVTLSCSPISGHRSVSWYQQTPGQGLQFLFEYFSETQRNKGNFPGRFSGRQFSNSRSEMNVSTLELGDSALYLCASSRRVAGESTDTQYFGPGTRLTVL.

V is TRBV7-3 and J is TRBJ1-1; no reliable D call. The length of the CDR3 is 10 residues. V was pared by 10 bases and J by 6 bases, with 9 bases between. The V gene's germline CDR1 is SGHTA and CDR2 FQGTGA. As DNA, the CDR3 is TGTGCCATCCGTCCCCCTGAAGCTTTCTTT. Amino acids: CAIRPPEAFF.

CDR3: CASSRRDSTTDTQYF. The CDR3 bases are TGTGCCAGCAGCCGGAGGGACAGCACCACAGATACGCAGTATTTT. The chain joins TRBV7-9 to TRBJ2-3; TRBD1 is a possible D gene (7 bases). The CDR3 is 15 amino acids. Germline-derived CDR1 and CDR2 are SEHNR and FQNEAQ (reference sequence). Trimming left V 5 bases short and J 2 bases short, with 14 bases between.

This chain links TRBV28 with TRBJ2-7; perhaps D is TRBD1 or TRBD2 (5 bases each). CDR1 is MDHEN, CDR2 SYDVKM, per germline. The ends were cut back, 6 bases at V and 0 bases at J, with 15 bases in the middle. The CDR3 is 15 residues long. The chain's CDR3 is CASSGAGKSSYEQYF. CDR3 DNA sequence: TGTGCCAGCAGCGGGGCCGGGAAGAGCTCCTACGAGCAGTACTTC.

In the case of this clone: The sample holds other DNA sequences that translate to the same CDR3. The chain is built from TRBV18 and TRBJ1-2, with D possibly TRBD1 on 5 matching bases. Between the trimmed V and J ends, which lost 2 bases and 3 bases, there was a span of 7 bases. This CDR3 comprises 13 residues. From germline, CDR1 is KGHSH and CDR2 LQKENI. The CDR3 region has the DNA TGTGCCAGCTCACCAGTAGGGGACTATGGCTACACCTTC. Translating gives CASSPVGDYGYTF.

The CDR3 spells CASSLRQVEYTGELFF. The CDR3 coding sequence is TGTGCCAGCAGCTTAAGACAGGTGGAGTACACCGGGGAGCTGTTTTTT. The chain uses TRBV7-3 and TRBJ2-2, with D perhaps matching TRBD1 (6 bases). Trimming pared 1 base from V and 3 bases from J, leaving 12 bases between. This CDR3 has 16 residues. Germline CDR1 and CDR2: SGHTA and FQGTGA.

The rearrangement uses TRBV2 and TRBJ2-7; D may be TRBD2 (5 bases). The better agreement between TRBJ2-1 and the DNA end casts doubt on the J call. The germline CDR1 and CDR2 sequences are SNHLY and FYNNEI. The CDR3 extends over 14 amino acids. CDR3 protein: CASSAAGLSYEQFF. CDR3 in DNA: TGTGCCAGCAGTGCGGCGGGTTTATCCTACGAGCAGTTCTTC.

This rearrangement joins TRBV7-3 to TRBJ2-1; D remains ambiguous. The CDR3 contains 13 residues. Trimming took 3 bases from V and 4 from J, leaving 7 bases between them. Germline CDR1 and CDR2: SGHTA and FQGTGA. The CDR3 sequence: CASSFQPYNEQFF. The CDR3 coding sequence is TGTGCCAGCAGCTTCCAGCCGTACAATGAGCAGTTCTTC.

The chain uses TRBV25-1 and TRBJ2-5; maybe TRBD2 (6 bases). Germline V lookup: CDR1 MGHDK, CDR2 SYGVNS. V shed 5 bases and J shed 5 bases, with 9 bases lying between them. This CDR3 is built from 12 residues. The CDR3 bases are TGTGCCAGCAGTACCACTAGCGAGACCCAGTACTTC. Its translation: CASSTTSETQYF. Together with reference TRBV25-1 and TRBJ2-5, the CDR3 gives the full variable domain: EADIYQTPRYLVIGTGKKITLECSQTMGHDKMYWYQQDPGMELHLIHYSYGVNSTEKGDLSSESTVSRIRTEHFPLTLESARPSHTSQYLCASSTTSETQYFGPGTRLLVL.

The CDR3 spells CASSSSTGPYEQYF. The CDR3 DNA reads as TGTGCCAGCAGTTCATCGACAGGGCCCTACGAGCAGTACTTC. The V call is TRBV27, the J call TRBJ2-7, with 7 nucleotides matching TRBD1. With 4 bases clipped from V and 2 bases from J, the junction kept 5 bases outside the gene matches. This CDR3 spans 14 amino acids. Germline V gene lookup returns CDR1 MNHEY and CDR2 SMNVEV (reference sequence).